Listed below are T cell receptor beta chains from one sample, sequenced in a study of vaccination and CD4 T cells after COVID-19. A single record per CDR3 protein comes from TCRdb applying MiXCR to the PCR reads. The data hold 9,900 or so distinct CDR3 sequences, with approximately 29% observed a single time. These receptors are not linked to any known antigen. Input material: CD4+ T cells from blood, cultured in vitro. Every receptor here comes from a human donor in good health. The CDR3 runs from the conserved cysteine through the conserved F or W. Fields, in order: V gene, CDR3 protein.

TRBV7-9	CASSLGRIEGYTF
TRBV24-1	CATSDWKGQRFSGNTIYF
TRBV20-1	CSGVLSASNTEAFF
TRBV28	CASSSPRRSFYEQYF
TRBV7-3	CASSIDRDRYNEQFF
TRBV19	CASNTGRRETQYF
TRBV20-1	CSAAQGVREQYF
TRBV20-1	CSATEQIILPNQPQHF
TRBV10-2	CASSARDGYEQYF
TRBV20-1	CSASDRSSYEQYF